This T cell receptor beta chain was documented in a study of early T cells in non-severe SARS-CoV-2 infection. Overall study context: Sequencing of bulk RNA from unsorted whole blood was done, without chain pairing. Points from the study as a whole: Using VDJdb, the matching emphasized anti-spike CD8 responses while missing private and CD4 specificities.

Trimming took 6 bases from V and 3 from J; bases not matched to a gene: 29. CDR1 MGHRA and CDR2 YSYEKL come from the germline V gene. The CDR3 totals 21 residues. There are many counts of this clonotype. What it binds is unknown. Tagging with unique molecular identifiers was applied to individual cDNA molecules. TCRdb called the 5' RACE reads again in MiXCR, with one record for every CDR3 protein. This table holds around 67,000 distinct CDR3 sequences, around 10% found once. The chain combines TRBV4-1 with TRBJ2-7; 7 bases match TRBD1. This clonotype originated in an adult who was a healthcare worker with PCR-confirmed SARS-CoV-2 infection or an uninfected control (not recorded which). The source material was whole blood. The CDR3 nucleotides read TGCGCCAGCAGATTAGAGAGGCGAGACAGGGAGATCGCAGGTCGCTTCTACGAGCAGTACTTC. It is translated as CASRLERRDREIAGRFYEQYF.